The rows below give T cell receptor beta chains drawn from one sample of a study of cytomegalovirus exposure and HLA in healthy donors. Using immunoSEQ multiplex PCR, the repertoire was profiled, and TCRdb retains in-frame clones only, with some absent. The sample contains roughly 180,000 clones, around 80% of which appear only once. Sequencing was done on a sample of PBMCs. Receptors originate from a woman between 18 and 29 years old in good health and CMV-seropositive. The CDR3 runs from the conserved cysteine through the conserved F or W. The D gene is left open where the match is weak. Size tells how often a clone was seen (once, few, many) or the class of an expanded clone, and some rows leave it out.

j_call	v_call	d_call	clone_size	cdr3_nt	cdr3_aa
TRBJ2-3	TRBV28	.	.	TGTGCCAGCAGTTTCGGTAGGGGGGGTACGCAGTATTTT	CASSFGRGGTQYF
TRBJ1-2	TRBV19	.	.	TGTGCCAGTAGTCTATTGACACGCGGCTACACCTTC	CASSLLTRGYTF
TRBJ2-5	TRBV4-2	TRBD2	.	TGTGCCAGCAGCCAGATCCTAGCGGGGGGCGGGGAGACCCAGTACTTC	CASSQILAGGGETQYF
TRBJ2-5	TRBV14	.	few	TGTGCCAGCAGCCAATCGTGGTGGCGGAACCAAGAGACCCAGTACTTC	CASSQSWWRNQETQYF
TRBJ1-2	TRBV6-5	TRBD1	.	TGTGCCAGCAGTTACTCGTCAGGGGGCACCCATGGCTACACCTTC	CASSYSSGGTHGYTF
TRBJ1-2	TRBV10-3	.	.	TGTGCCATCAGTGGCCTCGGAGGGGATGGCTACACCTTC	CAISGLGGDGYTF
TRBJ1-1	TRBV2	.	.	TGTGCCAGCATCTGGGACACTAACACTGAAGCTTTCTTT	CASIWDTNTEAFF
TRBJ1-1	TRBV5-1	.	.	TGCGCCAGCAGCCGGGGGGGGAGGGGCCCGAACACTGAAGCTTTCTTT	CASSRGGRGPNTEAFF
TRBJ2-7	TRBV5-1	.	.	TGCGCCAGCAGCCAGGGAAGGGGGCGGGGGGACGACGAGCAGTACTTC	CASSQGRGRGDDEQYF
TRBJ2-1	TRBV7-6	.	.	TGTGCCAGCAGCTTGTACGAGTCGGATGAGCAGTTCTTC	CASSLYESDEQFF
TRBJ2-1	TRBV4-2	TRBD2	.	TGTGCCAGCAGCTCCAGACTAGCGGGGGGTAGGGATGAGCAGTTCTTC	CASSSRLAGGRDEQFF
TRBJ1-2	TRBV14	.	.	TGTGCCAGCAGCCAAGAACCGGGCTATGGCTACACCTTC	CASSQEPGYGYTF
TRBJ1-4	TRBV2	.	once	TGTGCCAGCAGTAGTGACAGGCTTGCAACTAATGAAAAACTGTTTTTT	CASSSDRLATNEKLFF
TRBJ1-4	TRBV11-3	TRBD1	.	TGTGCCAGCAGCCCGGACAGGGAGAATGAAAAACTGTTTTTT	CASSPDRENEKLFF
TRBJ2-1	TRBV5-6	.	.	TGTGCCAGCAGCTTTGACAGGTGGCCACAATACAATGAGCAGTTCTTC	CASSFDRWPQYNEQFF
TRBJ2-7	TRBV6-1	.	.	TGTGCCAGCTCCGACGGGGGTAGCTCCTACGAGCAGTACTTC	CASSDGGSSYEQYF
TRBJ2-2	TRBV30	TRBD2	.	TGTGCCTGGAGTGTACCGGTAAGCGGGGGGCCTCGAGGCCGGGGAGCTGTTTTT	CAWSVPVSGGPRGRGAVF
TRBJ2-7	TRBV30	TRBD1	.	TGTGCCTGGAGTGTAGGGACAGGACCCTACGAGCAGTACTTC	CAWSVGTGPYEQYF
TRBJ2-7	TRBV29-1	TRBD1	.	TGCAGCGTTATGGAGACAGGGTACTACGAGCAGTACTTC	CSVMETGYYEQYF
TRBJ2-5	TRBV7-2	TRBD1	.	TGTGCCAGCAGCTGGGACAGACAAGAGACCCAGTACTTC	CASSWDRQETQYF